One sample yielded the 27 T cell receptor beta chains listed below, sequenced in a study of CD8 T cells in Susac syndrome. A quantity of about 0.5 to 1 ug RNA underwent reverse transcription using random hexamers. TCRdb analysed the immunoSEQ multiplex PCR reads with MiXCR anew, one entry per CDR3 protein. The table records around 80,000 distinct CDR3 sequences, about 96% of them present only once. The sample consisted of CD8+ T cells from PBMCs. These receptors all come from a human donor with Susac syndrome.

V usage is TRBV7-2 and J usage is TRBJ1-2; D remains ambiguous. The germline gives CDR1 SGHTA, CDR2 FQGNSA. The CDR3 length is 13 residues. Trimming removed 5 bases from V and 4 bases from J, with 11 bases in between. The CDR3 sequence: CASSPGRFYGYTF. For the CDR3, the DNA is TGTGCCAGCAGCCCAGGACGGTTCTATGGCTACACCTTC.

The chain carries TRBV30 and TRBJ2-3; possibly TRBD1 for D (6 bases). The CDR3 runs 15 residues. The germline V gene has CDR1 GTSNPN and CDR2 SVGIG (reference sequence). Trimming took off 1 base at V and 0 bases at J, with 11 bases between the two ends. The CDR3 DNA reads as TGTGCCTGGAGTGAGCCAGGGGCTAGCACAGATACGCAGTATTTT. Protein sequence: CAWSEPGASTDTQYF.

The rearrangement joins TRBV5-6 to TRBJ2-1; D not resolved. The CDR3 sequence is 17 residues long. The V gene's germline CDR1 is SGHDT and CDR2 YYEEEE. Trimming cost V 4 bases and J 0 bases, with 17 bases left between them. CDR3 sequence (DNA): TGTGCCAGCAGCGCTTCATTCATTCAAGGCTCCTACAATGAGCAGTTCTTC. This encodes CASSASFIQGSYNEQFF.

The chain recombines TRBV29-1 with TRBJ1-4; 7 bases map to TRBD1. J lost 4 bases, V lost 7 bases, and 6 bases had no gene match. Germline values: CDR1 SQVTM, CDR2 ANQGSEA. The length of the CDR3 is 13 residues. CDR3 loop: CSGRQGGNEKLFF. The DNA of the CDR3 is TGCAGCGGTAGACAGGGTGGTAATGAAAAACTGTTTTTT.

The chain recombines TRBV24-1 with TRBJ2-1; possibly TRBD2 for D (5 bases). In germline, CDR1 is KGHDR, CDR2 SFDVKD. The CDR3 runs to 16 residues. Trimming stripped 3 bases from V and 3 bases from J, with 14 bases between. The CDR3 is CATSDPRIGNYNEQFF. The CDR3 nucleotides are TGTGCCACCAGTGATCCCCGTATCGGGAACTACAATGAGCAGTTCTTC.

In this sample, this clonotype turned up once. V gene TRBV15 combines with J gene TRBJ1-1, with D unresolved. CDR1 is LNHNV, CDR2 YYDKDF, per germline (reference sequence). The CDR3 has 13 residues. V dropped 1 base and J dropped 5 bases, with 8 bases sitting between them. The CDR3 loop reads CATSRGARTEAFF. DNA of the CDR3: TGTGCCACCAGCAGAGGGGCCCGGACTGAAGCTTTCTTT.

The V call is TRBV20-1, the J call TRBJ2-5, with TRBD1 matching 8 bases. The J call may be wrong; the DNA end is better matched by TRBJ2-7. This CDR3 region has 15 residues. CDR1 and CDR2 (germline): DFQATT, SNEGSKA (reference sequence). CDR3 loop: CSARDEGQVGYEQYV. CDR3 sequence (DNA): TGCAGTGCTAGAGACGAGGGACAGGTTGGCTACGAGCAGTACGTC.

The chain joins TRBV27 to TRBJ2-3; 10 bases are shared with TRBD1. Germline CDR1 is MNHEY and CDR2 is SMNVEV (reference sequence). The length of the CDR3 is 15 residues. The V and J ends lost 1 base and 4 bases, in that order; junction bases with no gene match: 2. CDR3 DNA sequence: TGTGCCAGCAGTTTATGGGACAGGGGTGCAGATACGCAGTATTTT. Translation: CASSLWDRGADTQYF.

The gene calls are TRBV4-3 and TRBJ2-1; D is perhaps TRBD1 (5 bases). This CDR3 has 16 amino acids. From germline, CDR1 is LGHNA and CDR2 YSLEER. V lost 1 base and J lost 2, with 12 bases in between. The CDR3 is CASSQGTGQAYNEQFF. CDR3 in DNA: TGCGCCAGCAGCCAAGGTACAGGACAAGCCTACAATGAGCAGTTCTTC.

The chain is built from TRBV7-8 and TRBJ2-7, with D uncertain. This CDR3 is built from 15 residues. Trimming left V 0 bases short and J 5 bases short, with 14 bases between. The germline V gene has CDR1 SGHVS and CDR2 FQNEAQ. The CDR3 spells CASSLAFSVINEQYV. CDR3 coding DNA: TGTGCCAGCAGCTTAGCTTTTTCGGTTATTAACGAGCAGTACGTC.

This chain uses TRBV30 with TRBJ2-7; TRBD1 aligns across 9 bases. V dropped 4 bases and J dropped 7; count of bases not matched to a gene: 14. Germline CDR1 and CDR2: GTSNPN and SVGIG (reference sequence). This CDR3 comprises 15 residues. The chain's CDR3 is CAWTRGQGPPSEQYF. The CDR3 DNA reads TGTGCCTGGACTCGGGGACAGGGACCCCCTTCTGAGCAGTACTTC.

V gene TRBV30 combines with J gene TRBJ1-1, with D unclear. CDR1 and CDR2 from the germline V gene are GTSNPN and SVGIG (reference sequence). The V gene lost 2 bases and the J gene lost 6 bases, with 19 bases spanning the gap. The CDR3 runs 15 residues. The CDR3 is CAWSSGFRVIAEAFF. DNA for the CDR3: TGTGCCTGGAGTAGCGGATTTCGGGTCATAGCTGAAGCTTTCTTT.

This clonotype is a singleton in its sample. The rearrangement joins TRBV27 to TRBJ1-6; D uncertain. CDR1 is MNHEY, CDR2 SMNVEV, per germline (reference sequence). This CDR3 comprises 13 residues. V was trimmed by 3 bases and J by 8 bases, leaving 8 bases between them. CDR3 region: CASSFGQYSPLHF. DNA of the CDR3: TGTGCCAGCAGTTTCGGCCAGTATTCACCCCTCCACTTT.

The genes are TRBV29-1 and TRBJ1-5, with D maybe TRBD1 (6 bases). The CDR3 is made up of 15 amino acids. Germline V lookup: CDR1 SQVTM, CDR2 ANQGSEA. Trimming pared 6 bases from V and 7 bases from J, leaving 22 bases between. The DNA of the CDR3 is TGCAGCGTACCATCACCGGGACACGGGGGCCAGCCCCAGCATTTT. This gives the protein CSVPSPGHGGQPQHF.

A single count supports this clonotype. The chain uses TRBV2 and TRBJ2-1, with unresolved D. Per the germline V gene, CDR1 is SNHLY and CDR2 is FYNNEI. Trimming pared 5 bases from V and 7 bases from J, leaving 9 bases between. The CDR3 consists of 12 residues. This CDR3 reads CASSPVVNEQFF. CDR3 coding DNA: TGTGCCAGCAGTCCAGTCGTTAATGAGCAGTTCTTC.

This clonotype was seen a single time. Written as DNA, the CDR3 is TGTGCCAGCAGTTTGACAGCTTCTAACTATGGCTACACCTTC. Translating gives CASSLTASNYGYTF. The V call is TRBV27, the J call TRBJ1-2; weak D call: TRBD1 (5 bases). The CDR3 loop spans 14 amino acids. V gave up 3 bases and J gave up 0 bases, with 8 bases separating them. The germline V gene encodes CDR1 MNHEY and CDR2 SMNVEV (reference sequence).

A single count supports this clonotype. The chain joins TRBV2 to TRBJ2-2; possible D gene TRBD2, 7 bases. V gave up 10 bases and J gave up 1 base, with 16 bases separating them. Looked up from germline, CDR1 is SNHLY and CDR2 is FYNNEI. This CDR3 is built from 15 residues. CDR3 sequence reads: CAILRGGRNTGELFF. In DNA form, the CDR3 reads TGTGCCATCCTTCGCGGGGGCCGGAACACCGGGGAGCTGTTTTTT.

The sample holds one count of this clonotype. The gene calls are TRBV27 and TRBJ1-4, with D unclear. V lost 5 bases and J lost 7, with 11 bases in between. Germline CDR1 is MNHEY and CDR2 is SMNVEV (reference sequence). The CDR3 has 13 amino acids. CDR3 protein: CASSPATREKLFF. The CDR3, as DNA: TGTGCCAGCAGTCCGGCCACCCGTGAAAAACTGTTTTTT.

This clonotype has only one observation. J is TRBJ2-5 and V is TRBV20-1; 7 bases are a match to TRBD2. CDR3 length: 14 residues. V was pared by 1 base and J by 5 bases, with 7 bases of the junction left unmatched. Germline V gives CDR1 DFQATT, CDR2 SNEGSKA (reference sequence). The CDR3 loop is CSARGTVGGETQYF. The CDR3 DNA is TGCAGTGCTAGAGGGACTGTGGGGGGGGAGACCCAGTACTTC.

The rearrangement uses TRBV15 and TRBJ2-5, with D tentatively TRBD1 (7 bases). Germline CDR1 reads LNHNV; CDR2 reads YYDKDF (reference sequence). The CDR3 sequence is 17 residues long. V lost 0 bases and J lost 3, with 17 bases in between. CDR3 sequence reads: CATSRDGWGDREETQYF. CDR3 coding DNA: TGTGCCACCAGCAGAGACGGGTGGGGGGACAGAGAAGAGACCCAGTACTTC.

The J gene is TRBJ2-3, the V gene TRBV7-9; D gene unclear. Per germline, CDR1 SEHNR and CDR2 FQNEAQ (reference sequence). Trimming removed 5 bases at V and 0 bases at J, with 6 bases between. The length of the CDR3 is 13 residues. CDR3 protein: CASSPSSTDTQYF. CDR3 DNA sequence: TGTGCCAGCAGCCCCAGTAGCACAGATACGCAGTATTTT.

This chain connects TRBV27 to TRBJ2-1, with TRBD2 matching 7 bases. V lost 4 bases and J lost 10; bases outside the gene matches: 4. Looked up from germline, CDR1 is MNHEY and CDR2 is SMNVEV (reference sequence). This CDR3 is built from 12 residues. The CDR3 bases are TGTGCCAGCAGTTCTAGCGGCGTGGAGCAGTTCTTC. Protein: CASSSSGVEQFF.

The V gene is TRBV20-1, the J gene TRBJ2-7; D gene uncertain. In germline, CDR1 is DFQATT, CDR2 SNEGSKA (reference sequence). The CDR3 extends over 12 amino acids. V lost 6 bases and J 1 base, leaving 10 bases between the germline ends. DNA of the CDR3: TGCAGTGCCCTCGCCCTTTCCTACGAGCAGTACGTC. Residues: CSALALSYEQYV.

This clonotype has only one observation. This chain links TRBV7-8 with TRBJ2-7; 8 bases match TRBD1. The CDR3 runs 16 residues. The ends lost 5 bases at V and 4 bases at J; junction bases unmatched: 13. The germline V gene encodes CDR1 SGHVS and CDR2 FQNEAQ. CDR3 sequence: CASSDETGTGSYEQYF. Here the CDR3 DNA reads TGTGCCAGCAGCGATGAAACCGGGACAGGATCTTACGAGCAGTACTTC.

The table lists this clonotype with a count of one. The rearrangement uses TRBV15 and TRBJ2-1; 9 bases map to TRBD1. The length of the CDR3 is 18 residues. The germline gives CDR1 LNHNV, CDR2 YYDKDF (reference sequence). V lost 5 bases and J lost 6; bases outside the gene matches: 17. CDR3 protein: CATSPYPSDRGVGNEQFF. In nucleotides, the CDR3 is TGTGCCACCAGCCCCTACCCCTCGGACAGGGGAGTTGGCAATGAGCAGTTCTTC.

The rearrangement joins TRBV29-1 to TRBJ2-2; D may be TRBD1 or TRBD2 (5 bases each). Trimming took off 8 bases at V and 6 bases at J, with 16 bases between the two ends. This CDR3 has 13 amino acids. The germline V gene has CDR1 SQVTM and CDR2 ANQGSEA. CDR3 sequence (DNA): TGCAGCACCGAGGGGAAGGTGGCCGGGGAGCTGTTTTTT. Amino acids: CSTEGKVAGELFF.

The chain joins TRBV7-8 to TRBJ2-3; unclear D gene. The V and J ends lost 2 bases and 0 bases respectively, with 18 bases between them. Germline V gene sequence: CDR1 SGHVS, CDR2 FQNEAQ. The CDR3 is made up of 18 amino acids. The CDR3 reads CASSLKGPGTLSTDTQYF. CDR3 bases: TGTGCCAGCAGCTTAAAGGGCCCCGGCACCCTAAGCACAGATACGCAGTATTTT.